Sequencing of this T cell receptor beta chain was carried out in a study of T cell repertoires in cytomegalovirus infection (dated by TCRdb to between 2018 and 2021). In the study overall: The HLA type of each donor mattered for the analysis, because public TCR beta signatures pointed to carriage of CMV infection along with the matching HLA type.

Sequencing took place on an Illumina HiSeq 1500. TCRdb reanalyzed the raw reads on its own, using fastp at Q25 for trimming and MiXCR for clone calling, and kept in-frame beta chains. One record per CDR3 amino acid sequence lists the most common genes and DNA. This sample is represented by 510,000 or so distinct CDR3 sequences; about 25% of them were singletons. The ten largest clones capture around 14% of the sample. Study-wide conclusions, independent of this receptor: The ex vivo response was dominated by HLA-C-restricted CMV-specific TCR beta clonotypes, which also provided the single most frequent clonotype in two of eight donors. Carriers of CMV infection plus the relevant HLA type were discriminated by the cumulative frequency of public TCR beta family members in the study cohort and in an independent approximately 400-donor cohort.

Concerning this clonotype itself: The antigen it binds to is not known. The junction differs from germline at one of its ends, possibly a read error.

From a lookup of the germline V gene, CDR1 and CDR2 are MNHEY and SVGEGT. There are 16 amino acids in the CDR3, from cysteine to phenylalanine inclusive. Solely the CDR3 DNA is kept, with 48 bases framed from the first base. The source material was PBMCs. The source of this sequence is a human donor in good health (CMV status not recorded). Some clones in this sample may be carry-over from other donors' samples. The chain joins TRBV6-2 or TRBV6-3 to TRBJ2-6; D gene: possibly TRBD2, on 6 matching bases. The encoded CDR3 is CTSSYGGGIGANVLTF. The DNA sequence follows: TGTACCAGCAGTTACGGTGGAGGGATTGGGGCCAACGTCCTGACTTTC.